These T cell receptor beta chains were read from a single sample in a study of cytomegalovirus exposure and HLA in healthy donors. Some clones are missing from TCRdb's copy, which holds only in-frame ones; the method was immunoSEQ multiplex PCR. The sample holds about 37,000 clones, just under 75% seen once. Sample: PBMCs. Every receptor here comes from a man aged 25 to 40 in good health and CMV-seronegative. Both conserved end residues are part of each CDR3. Each record gives: CDR3 protein, CDR3 DNA, clone size, D gene, V gene, J gene. D genes are given only for firm matches. Clone size appears in some rows only: once, few, many, or a class for an expanded clone.

CDR3: CASRRGPGVDNEQFF
DNA: TGTGCCAGCAGGCGTGGGCCAGGGGTCGACAATGAGCAGTTCTTC
size: NA
D: NA
V: TRBV21-1
J: TRBJ2-1

CDR3: CASGTGWVGNQPQHF
DNA: TGTGCCAGCGGGACAGGGTGGGTTGGCAATCAGCCCCAGCATTTT
size: NA
D: TRBD1
V: TRBV6-1
J: TRBJ1-5

CDR3: CASSLSTQETQYF
DNA: TGTGCCAGCAGCTTGTCCACTCAAGAGACCCAGTACTTC
size: NA
D: NA
V: TRBV5-8
J: TRBJ2-5

CDR3: CATSREDRGYEQYF
DNA: TGTGCCACCAGCAGAGAGGACAGGGGCTACGAGCAGTACTTC
size: NA
D: TRBD1
V: TRBV15
J: TRBJ2-7

CDR3: CASSVAGGPHYEQYF
DNA: TGTGCCAGTAGTGTAGCGGGAGGACCCCACTACGAGCAGTACTTC
size: once
D: TRBD2
V: TRBV19
J: TRBJ2-7

CDR3: CASSTITSGRNEQFF
DNA: TGTGCCAGCAGTACAATAACTAGCGGGAGGAATGAGCAGTTCTTC
size: few
D: TRBD2
V: TRBV6-5
J: TRBJ2-1

CDR3: CASSFWSRGQDTQYF
DNA: TGTGCCAGCAGTTTTTGGAGCAGGGGGCAGGATACGCAGTATTTT
size: NA
D: TRBD1
V: TRBV28
J: TRBJ2-3

CDR3: CASSLGGADTQYF
DNA: TGTGCCAGCAGCTTAGGGGGAGCAGATACGCAGTATTTT
size: NA
D: NA
V: TRBV7-2
J: TRBJ2-3

CDR3: CASSPILRQSMNTEAFF
DNA: TGTGCCAGCAGCCCAATCCTTAGACAGAGCATGAACACTGAAGCTTTCTTT
size: NA
D: NA
V: TRBV7-2
J: TRBJ1-1

CDR3: CASSLQARLSYEQYF
DNA: TGTGCCAGCAGTTTACAGGCGCGATTATCCTACGAGCAGTACTTC
size: NA
D: NA
V: TRBV28
J: TRBJ2-7

CDR3: CASSSGLAGAPITDTQYF
DNA: TGTGCCAGCAGCTCGGGACTAGCGGGAGCACCGATAACAGATACGCAGTATTTT
size: NA
D: TRBD2
V: TRBV7-2
J: TRBJ2-3

CDR3: CASSQTRDRGGELFF
DNA: TGTGCCAGCAGTCAAACCCGGGACAGGGGTGGGGAGCTGTTTTTT
size: NA
D: TRBD1
V: TRBV28
J: TRBJ2-2

CDR3: CASSLVAGGNEQYF
DNA: TGTGCCAGCAGTTTGGTCGCGGGGGGCAACGAGCAGTACTTC
size: NA
D: TRBD2
V: TRBV27
J: TRBJ2-7

CDR3: CASTSRAGVSETQYF
DNA: TGTGCCAGCACCTCCCGAGCGGGGGTGAGCGAGACCCAGTACTTC
size: NA
D: TRBD2
V: TRBV9
J: TRBJ2-5

CDR3: CASSLAGGGGSGANVLTF
DNA: TGCGCCAGCAGCTTGGCAGGGGGTGGGGGCTCTGGGGCCAACGTCCTGACTTTC
size: few
D: TRBD1
V: TRBV5-1
J: TRBJ2-6

CDR3: CASSRAYNTEAFF
DNA: TGTGCCAGCTCACGAGCATACAACACTGAAGCTTTCTTT
size: NA
D: NA
V: TRBV18
J: TRBJ1-1

CDR3: CASSSPTGSNSNQPQHF
DNA: TGCGCCAGCAGCTCTCCGACAGGCTCAAATAGCAATCAGCCCCAGCATTTT
size: NA
D: NA
V: TRBV4-1
J: TRBJ1-5

CDR3: CASSLDRNTEAFF
DNA: TGTGCCAGCAGCTTGGACAGGAACACTGAAGCTTTCTTT
size: once
D: NA
V: TRBV5-4
J: TRBJ1-1

CDR3: CASSLGTGNYGYTF
DNA: TGTGCCAGCAGCTTGGGTACAGGGAACTATGGCTACACCTTC
size: once
D: NA
V: TRBV5-4
J: TRBJ1-2

CDR3: CASSLASRGAGELFF
DNA: TGTGCCAGCAGCTTAGCGTCCAGGGGAGCCGGGGAGCTGTTTTTT
size: NA
D: NA
V: TRBV7-6
J: TRBJ2-2

CDR3: CASRPTGNYGYTF
DNA: TGTGCCAGTAGGCCGACAGGGAACTATGGCTACACCTTC
size: NA
D: TRBD1
V: TRBV19
J: TRBJ1-2

CDR3: CASNYPPEQYF
DNA: TGTGCCAGTAACTACCCTCCAGAGCAGTACTTC
size: NA
D: NA
V: TRBV19
J: TRBJ2-7

CDR3: CSSSLLHTEAFF
DNA: TGTTCCAGCAGCTTGCTACACACTGAAGCTTTCTTT
size: NA
D: NA
V: TRBV7-9
J: TRBJ1-1

CDR3: CATTSLTSNTIYF
DNA: TGTGCCACCACCTCACTAACTTCCAACACCATATATTTT
size: NA
D: NA
V: TRBV15
J: TRBJ1-3

CDR3: CASSFGGGARDHQHF
DNA: TGCGCCAGCAGCTTCGGAGGGGGGGCGCGAGATCACCAGCATTTT
size: NA
D: NA
V: TRBV5-1
J: TRBJ1-5

CDR3: CASSSSTGLEQYF
DNA: TGTGCCAGCAGCTCCTCAACAGGTCTGGAGCAGTACTTC
size: NA
D: NA
V: TRBV7-2
J: TRBJ2-5

CDR3: CASSYPTGGTDTQYF
DNA: TGTGCCAGCAGTTACCCAACAGGGGGCACAGATACGCAGTATTTT
size: NA
D: TRBD1
V: TRBV6-6
J: TRBJ2-3

CDR3: CASSSTSHGQGGNEQFF
DNA: TGTGCCAGCAGCTCCACAAGCCACGGACAGGGGGGAAATGAGCAGTTCTTC
size: NA
D: TRBD1
V: TRBV13
J: TRBJ2-1

CDR3: CASSFTGNYGYTF
DNA: TGTGCCAGCAGTTTTACAGGCAACTATGGCTACACCTTC
size: NA
D: NA
V: TRBV28
J: TRBJ1-2

CDR3: CASSDGRLNYGYTF
DNA: TGTGCCAGCAGTGACGGCAGGCTTAACTATGGCTACACCTTC
size: NA
D: NA
V: TRBV2
J: TRBJ1-2

CDR3: CASSSDRGTGELFF
DNA: TGTGCCAGTAGTTCAGACAGGGGAACCGGGGAGCTGTTTTTT
size: NA
D: TRBD1
V: TRBV19
J: TRBJ2-2

CDR3: CASRRTGDEQYF
DNA: TGCGCCAGCAGGCGGACAGGGGACGAGCAGTACTTC
size: few
D: TRBD1
V: TRBV5-1
J: TRBJ2-7

CDR3: CASSIDRGSGTQYF
DNA: TGTGCCAGCAGCATCGACAGGGGTTCAGGGACCCAGTACTTC
size: NA
D: TRBD1
V: TRBV7-7
J: TRBJ2-5

CDR3: CASSLGRTRDSASTDTQYF
DNA: TGTGCCAGCAGCTTAGGTAGAACTCGGGACTCCGCTAGCACAGATACGCAGTATTTT
size: NA
D: NA
V: TRBV7-9
J: TRBJ2-3

CDR3: CATSRDLPDTEAFF
DNA: TGTGCCACCAGCAGAGATCTCCCTGACACTGAAGCTTTCTTT
size: NA
D: NA
V: TRBV15
J: TRBJ1-1

CDR3: CASSFRGQGVEQFF
DNA: TGTGCCAGCAGTTTTAGGGGACAGGGGGTTGAGCAGTTCTTC
size: NA
D: TRBD1
V: TRBV27
J: TRBJ2-1

CDR3: CASSLLSSLYGYTF
DNA: TGTGCCAGCAGTTTATTGTCCAGTCTCTATGGCTACACCTTC
size: NA
D: NA
V: TRBV28
J: TRBJ1-2

CDR3: CASQDYYRGGNQPQHF
DNA: TGTGCCAGCCAAGACTATTACAGGGGGGGCAATCAGCCCCAGCATTTT
size: NA
D: TRBD1
V: TRBV19
J: TRBJ1-5

CDR3: CASSQERDYGYTF
DNA: TGTGCCAGCAGCCAAGAACGGGATTATGGCTACACCTTC
size: NA
D: NA
V: TRBV4-2
J: TRBJ1-2

CDR3: CASSQGLAKRQYF
DNA: TGTGCCAGCAGCCAAGGACTAGCGAAAAGGCAGTACTTC
size: NA
D: TRBD2
V: TRBV4-2
J: TRBJ2-7